Below are 5 T cell receptor beta chains sequenced from a single sample in a study of shared clonotypes between healthy human individuals. The data were produced by immunoSEQ multiplex PCR, yet TCRdb's version contains in-frame clones alone and is incomplete. In the table there are roughly 2.1 million clones, about 92% of which are singletons. Naive CD8 cells were CD45RO-negative, positively selected for CCR7, excluding terminally differentiated effector memory CD45RA+ cells. Sequencing input: naive CD8+ T cells from PBMCs. The receptors were sampled from a young man in good health. Some clones in this sample may be carry-over from other donors' samples.

The rearrangement joins TRBV5-6 to TRBJ2-4; TRBD1 agrees at 7 bases. V dropped 2 bases and J dropped 2; count of bases not matched to a gene: 7. Germline V lookup: CDR1 SGHDT, CDR2 YYEEEE. This CDR3 is built from 16 residues. CDR3 in amino acids: CASSLRAGGSKNIQYF. DNA for the CDR3: TGTGCCAGCAGCTTAAGGGCAGGGGGATCCAAAAACATTCAGTACTTC. The whole variable domain, remainder taken from reference TRBV5-6 and TRBJ2-4, is DAGVTQSPTHLIKTRGQQVTLRCSPKSGHDTVSWYQQALGQGPQFIFQYYEEEERQRGNFPDRFSGHQFPNYSSELNVNALLLGDSALYLCASSLRAGGSKNIQYFGAGTRLSVL.

This rearrangement joins TRBV9 to TRBJ2-5, with D maybe TRBD1 (6 bases). The length of the CDR3 is 16 residues. CDR1 and CDR2 from the germline V gene are SGDLS and YYNGEE. With 4 bases removed from V and 0 bases from J, the gap between germline ends came to 16 bases. The CDR3 is CASSPWTVPHQETQYF. In DNA form, the CDR3 reads TGTGCCAGCAGCCCATGGACAGTACCCCACCAAGAGACCCAGTACTTC.

The V call is TRBV27, the J call TRBJ1-5; D gene unclear. Germline lookup yields CDR1 MNHEY and CDR2 SMNVEV (reference sequence). V was clipped by 0 bases and J by 4 bases, with 10 bases between them. The CDR3 sequence is 15 residues long. CDR3 in DNA: TGTGCCAGCAGTTTATCGAACGGTGGTAATCAGCCCCAGCATTTT. Encoded protein: CASSLSNGGNQPQHF.

This sequence joins TRBV15 and TRBJ1-2, with a tentative D call TRBD1 (5 bases). V was shortened by 0 bases and J by 4 bases, with 15 bases between the two germline ends. This CDR3 comprises 16 residues. Per germline, CDR1 LNHNV and CDR2 YYDKDF (reference sequence). The CDR3 bases are TGTGCCACCAGCAGAGATGGCTACGACAGAACCTATGGCTACACCTTC. Its protein is CATSRDGYDRTYGYTF.

In its sample, this clone was seen once. This chain uses TRBV21-1 with TRBJ2-3; TRBD2 was called by the table and not checked on the DNA. TRBV21-1 is designated a pseudogene. This CDR3 region has 16 residues. As DNA, the CDR3 is TGTGCCAGCAGCTCTCGGGGTAGCGGGATCACAGATACGCAGTATTTT. Translating gives CASSSRGSGITDTQYF.